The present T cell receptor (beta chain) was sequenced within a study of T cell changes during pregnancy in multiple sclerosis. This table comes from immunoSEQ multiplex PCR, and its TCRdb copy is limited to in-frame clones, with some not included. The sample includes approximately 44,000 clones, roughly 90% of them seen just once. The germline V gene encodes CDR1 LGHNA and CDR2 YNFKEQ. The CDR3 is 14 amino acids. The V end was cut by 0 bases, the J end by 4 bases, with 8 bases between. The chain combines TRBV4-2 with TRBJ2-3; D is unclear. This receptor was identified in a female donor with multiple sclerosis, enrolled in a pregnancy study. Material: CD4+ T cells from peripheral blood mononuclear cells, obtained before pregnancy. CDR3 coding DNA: TGTGCCAGCAGCCAAGATCCCCGGGCAGATACGCAGTATTTT. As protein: CASSQDPRADTQYF.